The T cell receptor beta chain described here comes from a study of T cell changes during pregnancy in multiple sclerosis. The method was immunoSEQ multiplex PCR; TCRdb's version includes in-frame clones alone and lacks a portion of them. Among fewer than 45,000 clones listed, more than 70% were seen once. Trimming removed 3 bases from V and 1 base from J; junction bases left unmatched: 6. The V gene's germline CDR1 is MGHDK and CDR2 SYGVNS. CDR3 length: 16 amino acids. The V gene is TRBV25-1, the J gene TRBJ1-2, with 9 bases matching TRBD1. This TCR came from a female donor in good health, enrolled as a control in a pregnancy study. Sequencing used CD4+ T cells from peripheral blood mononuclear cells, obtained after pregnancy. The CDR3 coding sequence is TGTGCCAGCAGTGAGACAGGGGGTAGGGGTAACTATGGCTACACCTTC. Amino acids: CASSETGGRGNYGYTF.